The present T cell receptor (beta chain) was sequenced within a study of T cell repertoires in cytomegalovirus infection (dated by TCRdb to about 2019). For context, the study as a whole: Alongside well-studied HLA-B-restricted epitopes, the peptide stimulations were aimed at recently identified HLA-C-restricted CMV epitopes, whose presentation resists viral immunomodulation. Donor HLA type was relevant to the analysis, as public TCR beta signatures indicated carriage of CMV infection together with the matching HLA type.

The sample's treatment or condition, from its label and the paper: in vitro stimulation with specific CMV peptide epitopes to enrich CMV-specific T cells. For sequencing, an Illumina HiSeq 1500 was employed. Clones were called with MiXCR by TCRdb after fastp trimmed the public reads at Q25, and only in-frame beta chains were retained. Rows matching on CDR3 protein sequence are summarized as one entry with the most common DNA and genes. In this sample the table shows roughly 500,000 distinct CDR3 sequences, 33% of which occur a single time. The biggest ten clones account for roughly a sixth of the sample. The study at large found these results: In both this cohort and an independent cohort of approximately 350 donors, the cumulative frequency of public TCR beta family members distinguished carriers of CMV infection plus the relevant HLA type. The ex vivo response was dominated by HLA-C-restricted CMV-specific TCR beta clonotypes, and the single most frequent clonotype in two of eight donors was supplied by these HLA-C-restricted clonotypes.

On this clonotype itself: Its antigen target is currently unknown. The sample holds no much larger clone one base away, and base qualities are not on file.

CDR1 and CDR2 are read off the germline V gene as SNHLY and FYNNEI. The CDR3 sequence holds 13 residues, the cysteine and phenylalanine included. The DNA shown is the 39-base CDR3, in frame from base 1. V is clipped by 7 bases and J by 3 bases, and the sequence between their germline boundaries is 10 bases long. Here the chain combines TRBV2 and TRBJ1-5, with the D gene not clear enough to name. This specimen was cultured PBMCs, taken from culture after CMV antigen stimulation. This clonotype was obtained from a human donor in good health (CMV status not recorded). Some clones in this sample may be carry-over from other donors' samples. The DNA is as follows: TGTGCCAGCAATAGCGTTATCAATCAGCCCCAGCATTTT. Protein translation: CASNSVINQPQHF.